Shown below are 30 T cell receptor beta chains from a single sample sequenced in a study of blood T cell repertoires in COVID-19. Sequenced by immunoSEQ multiplex PCR; TCRdb stores in-frame clones only, minus some. The sample gives over 120,000 clones, roughly 79% of which show up once; about 7.5% is in the top ten. The sample was peripheral blood. Every receptor here comes from a human donor in a cohort sampled during active COVID-19.

The V gene is TRBV19, the J gene TRBJ2-1; 11 bases agree with TRBD2. The J segment lost 0 bases and the V segment lost 1 base, leaving 8 bases of the junction unmatched. This CDR3 has 19 amino acids. Germline-derived CDR1 and CDR2 are LNHDA and SQIVND (reference sequence). The CDR3 DNA reads TGTGCCAGTAGTATAGGACTAGCGGGACCCTATAGCTCCTACAATGAGCAGTTCTTC. Translation gives CASSIGLAGPYSSYNEQFF.

This clone is a singleton in its sample. The chain employs TRBV28 and TRBJ1-1; 7 bases are shared with TRBD1. CDR3 length: 13 residues. Germline V lookup: CDR1 MDHEN, CDR2 SYDVKM. V was clipped by 5 bases and J by 3 bases; unmatched bases: 3. The DNA of the CDR3 is TGTGCCAGCAGTCACCAGGGGGACACTGAAGCTTTCTTT. The encoded protein is CASSHQGDTEAFF.

V usage is TRBV14 and J usage is TRBJ1-1, with a possible D match to TRBD1 (5 bases). The V gene lost 2 bases and the J gene lost 5 bases, with 18 bases spanning the gap. The CDR3 length is 16 residues. Germline CDR1 reads SGHDN; CDR2 reads FVKESK. The CDR3 reads CASSQRGPGGSTEAFF. The CDR3 bases are TGTGCCAGCAGCCAAAGAGGTCCGGGGGGATCGACTGAAGCTTTCTTT. The full variable domain, completed using reference TRBV14 and TRBJ1-1, is EAGVTQFPSHSVIEKGQTVTLRCDPISGHDNLYWYRRVMGKEIKFLLHFVKESKQDESGMPNNRFLAERTGGTYSTLKVQPAELEDSGVYFCASSQRGPGGSTEAFFGQGTRLTVV.

The chain couples TRBV28 to TRBJ2-7; D not certain. Germline V gives CDR1 MDHEN, CDR2 SYDVKM. There are 12 residues in the CDR3. V lost 6 bases, J lost 5 bases, and 11 bases lay in between. CDR3 residues: CASRSTLDEQYF. The CDR3 DNA reads as TGTGCCAGCAGGTCTACGTTGGACGAGCAGTACTTC.

The V and J genes are TRBV3-1 (or the pseudogene TRBV3-2) and TRBJ1-2; TRBD1 agrees at 7 bases. Germline V gene lookup returns CDR1 LGHDT and CDR2 YNNKEL (reference sequence). The ends lost 2 bases at V and 8 bases at J; junction bases unmatched: 11. The CDR3 sequence is 15 residues long. The CDR3 loop reads CASSQMGDRARGYTF. Written as DNA, the CDR3 is TGTGCCAGCAGCCAAATGGGCGACAGGGCGAGGGGCTACACCTTC.

This sequence joins TRBV27 and TRBJ2-7; 8 bases agree with TRBD1. The CDR3 is 15 amino acids. With 3 bases clipped from V and 2 bases from J, the junction kept 6 bases outside the gene matches. Germline CDR1 is MNHEY and CDR2 is SMNVEV (reference sequence). CDR3 protein: CASSFGQGGAYEQYF. CDR3 nucleotide sequence: TGTGCCAGCAGTTTCGGACAGGGTGGGGCCTACGAGCAGTACTTC.

This rearrangement joins TRBV28 to TRBJ2-3; D ambiguous. Germline loops: CDR1 MDHEN, CDR2 SYDVKM. The CDR3 consists of 13 residues. V was clipped by 6 bases and J by 3 bases, with 10 bases between them. CDR3 in amino acids: CASSLPSTDTQYF. The CDR3 DNA reads as TGTGCCAGCAGCCTCCCTTCTACAGATACGCAGTATTTT.

The J gene is TRBJ2-7, the V gene TRBV29-1; D is unresolved. The V and J ends lost 0 bases and 1 base respectively, with 7 bases between them. The CDR3 extends over 13 amino acids. Germline loops: CDR1 SQVTM, CDR2 ANQGSEA. Here the CDR3 reads CSVEDGRSYEQYF. The CDR3 DNA follows: TGCAGCGTTGAAGATGGCAGGTCCTACGAGCAGTACTTC.

The sample holds a few counts of this clone. The V call is TRBV6-6, the J call TRBJ2-5, with TRBD1 matching 7 bases. Trimming cost V 6 bases and J 2 bases; bases outside gene matches: 0. The CDR3 extends over 12 amino acids. Germline CDR1 is MNHNY and CDR2 is SVGAGI (reference sequence). The CDR3 DNA sequence: TGTGCCAGCAGGGGACAGCAAGAGACCCAGTACTTC. Encoded protein: CASRGQQETQYF.

In DNA, the CDR3 is TGTGCCAGCAGTTTCGACGACAGGGGGGGCAACAATGAGCAGTTCTTC. Translating gives CASSFDDRGGNNEQFF. V and J are TRBV6-5 and TRBJ2-1, with 9 bases identical to TRBD1. The CDR3 consists of 16 residues. The J segment lost 5 bases and the V segment lost 4 bases, leaving 9 bases of the junction unmatched. Per germline, CDR1 MNHEY and CDR2 SVGAGI.

The V and J genes are TRBV24-1 and TRBJ2-7; D might be TRBD1 (6 bases). The germline V and J ends were trimmed by 10 bases and 3 bases, with 21 bases remaining between them. Germline values: CDR1 KGHDR, CDR2 SFDVKD. This CDR3 has 15 residues. Written as DNA, the CDR3 is TGTGCCACGCTTTGGACAGCTAAGTTTGTCTACGAGCAGTACTTC. Translated, it gives CATLWTAKFVYEQYF.

This clone was counted once. The J gene is TRBJ2-3, the V gene TRBV11-2; TRBD2 agrees at 7 bases. The V and J ends lost 5 bases and 2 bases, in that order; junction bases with no gene match: 4. The CDR3 length is 14 residues. Germline V lookup: CDR1 SGHAT, CDR2 FQNNGV. The CDR3 here is CASSTSENTDTQYF. CDR3 bases: TGTGCCAGCAGCACTAGCGAAAACACAGATACGCAGTATTTT.

The chain is built from TRBV6-5 and TRBJ2-5; 10 bases match TRBD2. Looked up from germline, CDR1 is MNHEY and CDR2 is SVGAGI. V lost 5 bases and J lost 3; bases outside the gene matches: 6. This CDR3 region has 15 residues. The CDR3, as DNA: TGTGCCAGCAGTCTAGGACTAGCGGATAAAGAGACCCAGTACTTC. Translation gives CASSLGLADKETQYF.

The chain is built from TRBV5-1 and TRBJ2-5, with TRBD1 matching over 10 bases. Germline loops: CDR1 SGHRS, CDR2 YFSETQ. V shed 8 bases, J shed 4 bases, and the junction held 5 bases outside the gene matches. The CDR3 loop spans 13 amino acids. The CDR3 DNA follows: TGCGCCAGTCGACAGGGGGCGTCAGAGACCCAGTACTTC. Translation gives CASRQGASETQYF. The full variable domain, completed using reference TRBV5-1 and TRBJ2-5, is KAGVTQTPRYLIKTRGQQVTLSCSPISGHRSVSWYQQTPGQGLQFLFEYFSETQRNKGNFPGRFSGRQFSNSRSEMNVSTLELGDSALYLCASRQGASETQYFGPGTRLLVL.

CDR3: CAKAADLDPNQPQHF. CDR3 nucleotides: TGTGCTAAGGCAGCGGACCTTGATCCCAATCAGCCCCAGCATTTT. The chain combines TRBV5-3 with TRBJ1-5; D unresolved. TRBV5-3 is designated an ORF whose function remains uncertain. The CDR3 is 15 residues long.

The V call is TRBV10-3, the J call TRBJ2-7, with 10 positions matching TRBD2. The CDR3 extends over 15 amino acids. V lost 4 bases, J lost 4 bases, and 7 bases stayed unmatched. Germline V CDR1 and CDR2: ENHRY, SYGVKD. The CDR3 coding sequence is TGTGCCATCAGTGGCTCCCTAGCGGGAGTATACGAGCAGTACTTC. As protein: CAISGSLAGVYEQYF.

The V and J genes are TRBV27 and TRBJ1-2; 10 bases are shared with TRBD1. The CDR3 extends over 15 amino acids. V lost 4 bases to trimming and J lost 7 bases; unmatched junction nucleotides: 9. The germline gives CDR1 MNHEY, CDR2 SMNVEV (reference sequence). CDR3 protein: CASSSRDRGKGGYTF. CDR3 nucleotide sequence: TGTGCCAGCAGTTCAAGGGACAGGGGTAAAGGTGGCTACACCTTC.

The J gene is TRBJ2-7, the V gene TRBV5-4; 9 bases map to TRBD1. Germline CDR1 is SGHNT and CDR2 is YYREEE (reference sequence). The CDR3 loop spans 13 amino acids. Trimming took 3 bases from V and 6 from J; bases not matched to a gene: 4. In DNA, the CDR3 is TGTGCCAGCAGCTCCCGACAGGGGGGCGAGCAGTACTTC. Translating gives CASSSRQGGEQYF.

V and J are TRBV14 and TRBJ1-5; TRBD1 might be the D (6 bases). CDR1 SGHDN and CDR2 FVKESK come from the germline V gene. The CDR3 runs 17 residues. The ends were cut back, 4 bases at V and 4 bases at J, with 20 bases in the middle. This CDR3 is CASSRPRPDRLNQPQHF. Here the CDR3 DNA reads TGTGCCAGCAGCCGCCCAAGGCCGGACAGACTTAATCAGCCCCAGCATTTT.

The rearrangement uses TRBV2 and TRBJ2-1; D might be TRBD2 (6 bases). The V end was cut by 8 bases, the J end by 1 base, with 15 bases between. The CDR3 consists of 15 residues. Germline assignment: CDR1 SNHLY and CDR2 FYNNEI. The CDR3 here is CASVRLVRSYNEQFF. The CDR3 DNA follows: TGTGCCAGCGTAAGACTAGTCCGGTCCTACAATGAGCAGTTCTTC.

V and J are TRBV7-9 and TRBJ1-4, with 7 nucleotides matching TRBD1. With V trimmed by 6 bases and J by 4 bases, 8 bases remained unmatched. The CDR3 spans 15 residues. Looked up from germline, CDR1 is SEHNR and CDR2 is FQNEAQ (reference sequence). The CDR3 DNA reads TGTGCCAGCAGATCCGACAGGGCGATTAATGAAAAACTGTTTTTT. It translates to CASRSDRAINEKLFF.

The chain recombines TRBV5-1 with TRBJ2-2, with TRBD1 matching 7 bases. Germline trimming cut 0 bases from V and 6 bases from J; bases unmatched to any gene: 2. This CDR3 region has 14 residues. Germline V gene lookup returns CDR1 SGHRS and CDR2 YFSETQ. The chain's CDR3 is CASSLARGSGELFF. In DNA form, the CDR3 reads TGCGCCAGCAGCTTGGCCAGGGGGTCCGGGGAGCTGTTTTTT.

This clone was counted between two and nine times. DNA of the CDR3: TGTGCCAGCAGCGGACTAGCGGGAGTCGACAATGAGCAGTTCTTC. It yields the protein CASSGLAGVDNEQFF. The gene calls are TRBV9 and TRBJ2-1; 12 bases align to TRBD2. Germline V lookup: CDR1 SGDLS, CDR2 YYNGEE. Trimming cost V 3 bases and J 5 bases; bases outside gene matches: 3. The CDR3 is made up of 15 amino acids.

The chain links TRBV7-6 to TRBJ2-3, with 9 bases that match TRBD2. Germline lookup yields CDR1 SGHVS and CDR2 FNYEAQ. V lost 4 bases, J lost 2 bases, and 4 bases stayed unmatched. The CDR3 loop spans 15 amino acids. As DNA, the CDR3 is TGTGCCAGCAGCTGGACTAGCGCAGACACAGATACGCAGTATTTT. As protein: CASSWTSADTDTQYF.

The sample holds a few counts of this clone. The genes are TRBV6-5 and TRBJ1-6; D is unclear. V was trimmed by 0 bases and J by 6 bases, leaving 12 bases between them. CDR1 and CDR2 (germline): MNHEY, SVGAGI. The CDR3 sequence is 16 residues long. The CDR3 DNA sequence: TGTGCCAGCAGTTACTCCGCGGGCGGTTCTAATTCACCCCTCCACTTT. Translated, it gives CASSYSAGGSNSPLHF.

The chain recombines TRBV7-2 with TRBJ2-7; tentative D call: TRBD2 (6 bases). Germline values: CDR1 SGHTA, CDR2 FQGNSA. The CDR3 contains 14 residues. V was trimmed by 0 bases and J by 4 bases, leaving 10 bases between them. The CDR3 sequence is CASSLAGGGYEQYF. In DNA, the CDR3 is TGTGCCAGCAGCTTAGCGGGAGGAGGGTACGAGCAGTACTTC.

This chain connects TRBV19 to TRBJ2-7, with 8 positions matching TRBD1. The CDR3 runs 15 residues. Trimming cost V 4 bases and J 0 bases; bases outside gene matches: 5. Looked up from germline, CDR1 is LNHDA and CDR2 is SQIVND (reference sequence). The CDR3 DNA reads as TGTGCCAGTAGTAGGGGGGACAGGCGCTCCTACGAGCAGTACTTC. Translated: CASSRGDRRSYEQYF.

The genes are TRBV6-4 and TRBJ1-6; TRBD1 matches 9 bases. Germline V gives CDR1 MRHNA, CDR2 SNTAGT. The CDR3 is 15 amino acids. V shed 4 bases and J 7 bases; nucleotides not matched to a gene: 5. CDR3 loop: CASSAGQGFNSPLHF. In DNA form, the CDR3 reads TGTGCCAGCAGTGCCGGACAGGGGTTCAATTCACCCCTCCACTTT.

The chain has TRBV3-1 (or the pseudogene TRBV3-2) and TRBJ2-3, with 11 positions matching TRBD2. The trim removed 7 bases at V and 2 bases at J, leaving 2 bases unmatched. CDR1 and CDR2 from the germline V gene are LGHDT and YNNKEL (reference sequence). The CDR3 sequence is 14 residues long. The CDR3: CASKLAGATDTQYF. The CDR3 region has the DNA TGTGCCAGCAAACTAGCGGGAGCCACAGATACGCAGTATTTT.

The CDR3 is CASSSPGQGYGYTF. In nucleotides, the CDR3 is TGTGCCAGCAGCTCACCGGGACAGGGTTATGGCTACACCTTC. The V and J genes are TRBV9 and TRBJ1-2; 9 bases map to TRBD1. This CDR3 is 14 amino acids long. The junction had 6 bases not matched to a gene; V was cut back by 4 bases and J by 5 bases. Germline CDR1 is SGDLS and CDR2 is YYNGEE.